Shown below are 21 T cell receptor beta chains from a single sample sequenced in a study of vaccination and CD4 T cells after COVID-19. Sequencing of cultured CD4+ T cell DNA used the Oncomine TCR Beta short-read assay. MiXCR, applied by TCRdb to the PCR reads, yields one record per CDR3 protein. The sample records tens of thousands of distinct CDR3 sequences, roughly two fifths being singletons. Treatment of the sample: approximately 10-day PBMC culture with coronavirus spike peptide pools or control peptides (ViraFEST assay). For these TCRs, the target antigens are not known. The sequenced sample was CD4+ T cells from blood, cultured in vitro. These receptors were taken from a human donor who had recovered from COVID-19.

This clonotype was picked up a small number of times. This rearrangement joins TRBV2 to TRBJ2-5; D is ambiguous. Germline CDR1 reads SNHLY; CDR2 reads FYNNEI. V was shortened by 6 bases and J by 6 bases, with 11 bases between the two germline ends. This CDR3 contains 12 residues. The CDR3, as DNA: TGTGCCAGCAGGATGGACCGCCAGACCCAGTACTTC. Amino acids: CASRMDRQTQYF.

The chain uses TRBV6-2 or TRBV6-3 and TRBJ2-2; 11 positions match TRBD2. CDR3 length equals 17 residues. J gave up 3 bases and V 2 bases, and 5 bases lay outside the gene matches. CDR1 and CDR2 from the germline V gene are MNHEY and SVGEGT. This CDR3 is CASSYTPGLADTGELFF. CDR3 in DNA: TGTGCCAGCAGTTACACCCCGGGACTAGCGGACACCGGGGAGCTGTTTTTT.

The J gene is TRBJ2-5, the V gene TRBV6-5, with 9 bases identical to TRBD2. V was pared by 2 bases and J by 5 bases, with 6 bases of the junction left unmatched. Germline CDR1 and CDR2: MNHEY and SVGAGI. There are 15 residues in the CDR3. CDR3 residues: CASSYAGTSLETQYF. The DNA of the CDR3 is TGTGCCAGCAGTTACGCCGGGACTAGCCTCGAGACCCAGTACTTC.

This chain uses TRBV4-3 with TRBJ1-1; the D is unclear. Germline-derived CDR1 and CDR2 are LGHNA and YSLEER. This CDR3 region has 15 residues. The germline V and J ends were trimmed by 1 base and 1 base, with 10 bases remaining between them. The CDR3 DNA follows: TGCGCCAGCAGCCAAGTGTTGGCCCAGAACACTGAAGCTTTCTTT. Translation gives CASSQVLAQNTEAFF.

The genes are TRBV19 and TRBJ1-2; D is uncertain. V lost 7 bases, J lost 2 bases, and 17 bases lay in between. This CDR3 contains 15 residues. Looked up from germline, CDR1 is LNHDA and CDR2 is SQIVND (reference sequence). The CDR3 nucleotides read TGTGCCAGTACCACTATAGGTGGAGTCAACTATGGCTACACCTTC. Translation: CASTTIGGVNYGYTF.

The chain recombines TRBV6-1 with TRBJ2-7; possible D gene TRBD1, 5 bases. Germline CDR1 MNHNS, CDR2 SASEGT. The CDR3 is 14 amino acids. V was trimmed by 5 bases and J by 2 bases, leaving 13 bases between them. The CDR3 DNA sequence: TGTGCCAGCAGTCTAGACAAGGGGACCTACGAGCAGTACTTC. Protein: CASSLDKGTYEQYF.

To note about this clonotype: One end of the junction does not line up with germline, which may come from a read error. V usage is TRBV6-5 and J usage is TRBJ2-7, with a possible D match to TRBD1 (6 bases). Germline lookup yields CDR1 MNHEY and CDR2 SVGAGI. The CDR3 totals 13 residues. The CDR3 is CASSYPRQAILLF. CDR3 DNA sequence: TGTGCCAGCAGTTACCCGAGACAGGCCATTCTCCTCTTC.

Regarding this clonotype: The junction does not match germline at one end; this may be a read error. The chain links TRBV29-1 to TRBJ2-2; TRBD1 or TRBD2 may be the D gene (5 bases each). The CDR3 loop spans 14 amino acids. Germline V gene lookup returns CDR1 SQVTM and CDR2 ANQGSEA. The CDR3 DNA sequence: TGCAGCGTTCGTCTAGCCCTGGACACTGGGGAGCTGTTTTTT. It yields the protein CSVRLALDTGELFF.

The DNA of the CDR3 is TGCAGTGCTAGGGCCGCGGGAGCCGCCGGGGAGCTGTTTTTT. This gives the protein CSARAAGAAGELFF. The genes are TRBV20-1 and TRBJ2-2; 7 positions match TRBD2. Per germline, CDR1 DFQATT and CDR2 SNEGSKA (reference sequence). Trimming cost V 3 bases and J 6 bases; bases outside gene matches: 7. The CDR3 is 14 residues long.

A few counts support this clonotype. V gene TRBV6-4 combines with J gene TRBJ2-3, with D perhaps TRBD2 (5 bases). Trimming stripped 2 bases from V and 1 base from J, with 7 bases between. Germline CDR1 MRHNA, CDR2 SNTAGT. The CDR3 is 14 amino acids. The CDR3 nucleotides are TGTGCCAGCAGTGACGGGAGCGGCACAGATACGCAGTATTTT. The encoded protein is CASSDGSGTDTQYF.

The sample holds a few counts of this clonotype. V gene TRBV5-5 combines with J gene TRBJ1-5; 8 bases are a match to TRBD1. Trimming cost V 3 bases and J 5 bases; bases outside gene matches: 4. CDR1 is SGHKS and CDR2 is YYEKEE in the germline V gene (reference sequence). There are 14 residues in the CDR3. CDR3 nucleotide sequence: TGTGCCAGCAGCTACGGACAGGGAGATCAGCCCCAGCATTTT. Its translation: CASSYGQGDQPQHF.

This clonotype has more than one count but fewer than ten. V and J are TRBV19 and TRBJ1-2; TRBD1 matches at 7 bases. This CDR3 region has 15 residues. Losses at the gene ends were 5 bases for V and 2 bases for J; bases not matched to a gene: 8. Germline V gene sequence: CDR1 LNHDA, CDR2 SQIVND (reference sequence). Written as DNA, the CDR3 is TGTGCCAGTAGTGACGGGACAGTTGGAAACTATGGCTACACCTTC. Translated: CASSDGTVGNYGYTF.

This clonotype appeared a few times. The genes are TRBV11-2 and TRBJ2-7; D may be TRBD2 (6 bases). Germline V gives CDR1 SGHAT, CDR2 FQNNGV. This CDR3 is built from 15 residues. V shed 4 bases and J shed 3 bases, with 16 bases lying between them. The CDR3 region is CASSSPWGGVYEQYF. The DNA for the CDR3 is TGTGCCAGCAGCTCCCCCTGGGGCGGGGTCTACGAGCAGTACTTC.

This clonotype has just a few counts. This rearrangement joins TRBV19 to TRBJ2-3; either TRBD1 or TRBD2 may supply D (6 bases each). Deletions cut 2 bases from V and 1 base from J, with 13 bases between. Per the germline V gene, CDR1 is LNHDA and CDR2 is SQIVND (reference sequence). This CDR3 is 16 amino acids long. For the CDR3, the DNA is TGTGCCAGTAGTATACGGGGGCTCGGGGGCACAGATACGCAGTATTTT. The encoded protein is CASSIRGLGGTDTQYF. Together with reference TRBV19 and TRBJ2-3, the CDR3 gives the full variable domain: DGGITQSPKYLFRKEGQNVTLSCEQNLNHDAMYWYRQDPGQGLRLIYYSQIVNDFQKGDIAEGYSVSREKKESFPLTVTSAQKNPTAFYLCASSIRGLGGTDTQYFGPGTRLTVL.

This sequence joins TRBV14 and TRBJ2-7, with D maybe TRBD1 (6 bases). V gave up 2 bases and J gave up 0 bases, with 11 bases separating them. Germline V lookup: CDR1 SGHDN, CDR2 FVKESK. This CDR3 has 15 residues. This chain's CDR3 is CASSQRSTGSYEQYF. The CDR3 bases are TGTGCCAGCAGCCAAAGGTCGACAGGCTCCTACGAGCAGTACTTC.

This clonotype was detected a few times. The chain has TRBV10-1 and TRBJ2-2; 7 bases agree with TRBD2. With V trimmed by 3 bases and J by 5 bases, 3 bases remained unmatched. The CDR3 is 14 amino acids. The germline V gene has CDR1 WNHNN and CDR2 SYGVQD (reference sequence). CDR3 loop: CASSETGRTGELFF. For the CDR3, the DNA is TGCGCCAGCAGTGAAACCGGGAGGACCGGGGAGCTGTTTTTT.

This clonotype was seen only a few times. The genes are TRBV6-5 and TRBJ1-5; D remains ambiguous. CDR3 length: 13 residues. V dropped 0 bases and J dropped 7 bases, with 7 bases sitting between them. Germline lookup yields CDR1 MNHEY and CDR2 SVGAGI. The CDR3 DNA is TGTGCCAGCAGTTACTCGGGAGAACAGCCCCAGCATTTT. Amino acid sequence: CASSYSGEQPQHF.

The V and J genes are TRBV19 and TRBJ2-1, with 7 bases that match TRBD2. The CDR3 is 16 amino acids. CDR1 and CDR2 from the germline V gene are LNHDA and SQIVND (reference sequence). The V and J ends lost 4 bases and 5 bases, in that order; junction bases with no gene match: 11. In nucleotides, the CDR3 is TGTGCCAGTAGTAGGGGGGGATCACCAACTAACAATGAGCAGTTCTTC. Protein: CASSRGGSPTNNEQFF. The full variable domain, with the rest looked up from reference TRBV19 and TRBJ2-1, is DGGITQSPKYLFRKEGQNVTLSCEQNLNHDAMYWYRQDPGQGLRLIYYSQIVNDFQKGDIAEGYSVSREKKESFPLTVTSAQKNPTAFYLCASSRGGSPTNNEQFFGPGTRLTVL.

In its sample, this clonotype was seen a few times. The chain links TRBV20-1 to TRBJ2-2; 7 bases are a match to TRBD2. Per germline, CDR1 DFQATT and CDR2 SNEGSKA (reference sequence). The CDR3 is 15 residues long. V shed 7 bases, J shed 4 bases, and the junction held 12 bases outside the gene matches. The CDR3 DNA follows: TGCAGTGGCCGTTCCCTCGGACTAGTCACCGGGGAGCTGTTTTTT. This sequence encodes CSGRSLGLVTGELFF.

This clonotype has more than one count but fewer than ten. This chain links TRBV20-1 with TRBJ2-3, with 7 positions matching TRBD2. In germline, CDR1 is DFQATT, CDR2 SNEGSKA (reference sequence). The CDR3 loop spans 17 amino acids. Trimming at V came to 0 bases and at J to 3 bases, leaving 12 bases not matched to a gene. For the CDR3, the DNA is TGCAGTGCTAGAGACCCGGGGGGAAGAGGGTCAACAGATACGCAGTATTTT. This sequence encodes CSARDPGGRGSTDTQYF.

The chain uses TRBV19 and TRBJ1-5; D remains unclear. The CDR3 is 14 amino acids. Germline-derived CDR1 and CDR2 are LNHDA and SQIVND (reference sequence). The germline V and J ends were trimmed by 3 bases and 1 base, with 7 bases remaining between them. The CDR3 DNA reads TGTGCCAGTAGTATGACCGGCAGCAATCAGCCCCAGCATTTT. Its translation is CASSMTGSNQPQHF.